Listed below are T cell receptor beta chains from one sample, sequenced in a study of preoperative IRX-2 immunotherapy in early breast cancer. The data were produced by immunoSEQ multiplex PCR, yet TCRdb's version contains in-frame clones alone and is incomplete. The table includes about 13,000 clones, approximately 91% detected once. The specimen was obtained from a patient treated with IRX-2 immunotherapy. The receptor set was obtained from a human donor with breast cancer. Each CDR3 is given with its conserved first and last residue. The D gene is left open where the match is weak. For some rows the clone size is stated as once, few or many, or as a class when expanded; others skip it.

clone_size	v_call	d_call	j_call	cdr3_aa	cdr3_nt
NA	TRBV5-1	NA	TRBJ1-4	CASSLSSHDEKLFF	TGCGCCAGCAGCTTGAGTAGCCACGATGAAAAACTGTTTTTT
NA	TRBV6-1	TRBD1	TRBJ1-5	CASRDRGFQPQHF	TGTGCCAGCAGGGACAGGGGTTTCCAGCCCCAGCATTTT
once	TRBV11-3	NA	TRBJ2-7	CASNKPGRYEQYF	TGTGCCAGCAACAAACCGGGACGGTACGAGCAGTACTTC
NA	TRBV30	NA	TRBJ2-1	CAWRVPGTKQFF	TGTGCCTGGAGGGTACCGGGGACAAAGCAGTTCTTC
few	TRBV19	TRBD1	TRBJ1-2	CASSTLRDRGQHTF	TGTGCCAGTAGTACCCTCCGGGACAGGGGGCAGCACACCTTC
NA	TRBV4-2	NA	TRBJ2-6	CASSQEGASGANVLTF	TGTGCCAGCAGCCAAGAAGGGGCCTCTGGGGCCAACGTCCTGACTTTC
NA	TRBV4-1	NA	TRBJ1-2	CASSQGQLVNYGYTF	TGCGCCAGCAGCCAAGGACAGCTAGTTAACTATGGCTACACCTTC
NA	TRBV9	NA	TRBJ2-7	CASSVQGGPYEQYF	TGTGCCAGCAGCGTACAGGGGGGACCCTACGAGCAGTACTTC
NA	TRBV15	NA	TRBJ1-5	CATSGQSRVFNQPQHF	TGTGCCACCAGCGGGCAATCCAGGGTGTTCAATCAGCCCCAGCATTTT
once	TRBV27	NA	TRBJ1-2	CASSSKGPEISLYGYTF	TGTGCCAGCAGTTCTAAGGGTCCCGAAATATCCCTCTATGGCTACACCTTC
NA	TRBV27	NA	TRBJ1-5	CASSLRTDGNQPQHF	TGTGCCAGCAGTTTGCGGACCGATGGCAATCAGCCCCAGCATTTT
NA	TRBV7-3	NA	TRBJ1-5	CASSPGPDQPQHF	TGTGCCAGCAGCCCTGGCCCAGATCAGCCCCAGCATTTT
NA	TRBV5-8	NA	TRBJ1-5	CASSYTGISNQPQHF	TGTGCCAGCAGCTACACAGGGATTTCCAATCAGCCCCAGCATTTT
NA	TRBV6-1	NA	TRBJ2-2	CASSEVRATGELFF	TGTGCCAGCAGTGAAGTCAGGGCCACCGGGGAGCTGTTTTTT
NA	TRBV18	NA	TRBJ2-3	CASSPGTFVTDTQYF	TGTGCCAGCTCACCTGGCACCTTTGTAACAGATACGCAGTATTTT
NA	TRBV4-1	NA	TRBJ1-1	CASSQPIRTVNTEAFF	TGCGCCAGCAGCCAGCCGATAAGGACAGTGAACACTGAAGCTTTCTTT
once	TRBV28	NA	TRBJ1-1	CASSLLPGGGRTEAFF	TGTGCCAGCAGTTTATTACCCGGGGGAGGGAGGACTGAAGCTTTCTTT